This entry lists 14 T cell receptor beta chains sequenced from one sample in a study of shared clonotypes between healthy human individuals. Generated by immunoSEQ multiplex PCR, the TCRdb table keeps only in-frame clones and is missing some. Among approximately 2,300,000 clones, 80% to 95% were seen once, and the ten largest hold approximately 0.41%. Sequences were obtained from naive CD4+ T cells from PBMCs. As for subset: CD45RA+ positively selected. These receptors were taken from a man between 18 and 29 years old in good health. Some clones in this sample may be carry-over from other donors' samples.

On this clone itself: This specimen includes other DNA sequences encoding the same CDR3. The V call is TRBV30, the J call TRBJ2-7, with 7 bases aligning to TRBD2. From germline, CDR1 is GTSNPN and CDR2 SVGIG (reference sequence). CDR3 length equals 14 residues. After removal of 0 bases from V and 0 bases from J, the junction contained 2 bases not matched to a gene. The CDR3 sequence: CAWSVGGSSYEQYF. The CDR3 region has the DNA TGTGCCTGGAGTGTTGGCGGGAGCTCCTACGAGCAGTACTTC.

The chain employs TRBV4-2 and TRBJ2-1; the D gene is possibly TRBD2 (6 bases). Germline CDR1 and CDR2: LGHNA and YNFKEQ. The length of the CDR3 is 16 residues. V was pared by 1 base and J by 0 bases, with 10 bases between. The CDR3 sequence: CASSQGRGTSYNEQFF. The CDR3, as DNA: TGTGCCAGCAGCCAAGGTCGCGGGACCTCCTACAATGAGCAGTTCTTC.

The chain uses TRBV7-9 and TRBJ2-7, with 7 bases identical to TRBD2. With 2 bases clipped from V and 6 bases from J, the junction kept 10 bases outside the gene matches. This CDR3 is 15 amino acids long. Germline CDR1 SEHNR, CDR2 FQNEAQ (reference sequence). The CDR3 reads CASSLRLASGLEQYF. The CDR3 DNA sequence: TGTGCCAGCAGCTTAAGGTTGGCTAGCGGCCTCGAGCAGTACTTC.

The chain links TRBV7-9 to TRBJ2-5; 7 bases match TRBD2. With 3 bases clipped from V and 7 bases from J, the junction kept 5 bases outside the gene matches. The germline V gene has CDR1 SEHNR and CDR2 FQNEAQ (reference sequence). The length of the CDR3 is 13 residues. In nucleotides, the CDR3 is TGTGCCAGCAGCTTCAGCGGGACGGGGACCCAGTACTTC. This sequence encodes CASSFSGTGTQYF.

V usage is TRBV14 and J usage is TRBJ2-1; D is ambiguous. The CDR3 is made up of 15 amino acids. Trimming stripped 8 bases from V and 0 bases from J, with 14 bases between. CDR1 is SGHDN, CDR2 FVKESK, per germline. CDR3 loop: CASSPPGRSYNEQFF. CDR3 coding DNA: TGTGCCAGCTCCCCGCCAGGACGCTCCTACAATGAGCAGTTCTTC. Full variable domain (outside the CDR3, taken from reference TRBV14 and TRBJ2-1): EAGVTQFPSHSVIEKGQTVTLRCDPISGHDNLYWYRRVMGKEIKFLLHFVKESKQDESGMPNNRFLAERTGGTYSTLKVQPAELEDSGVYFCASSPPGRSYNEQFFGPGTRLTVL.

The chain recombines TRBV7-9 with TRBJ2-1, with 7 bases identical to TRBD2. There are 18 residues in the CDR3. V lost 4 bases to trimming and J lost 6 bases; unmatched junction nucleotides: 18. Germline V gives CDR1 SEHNR, CDR2 FQNEAQ (reference sequence). CDR3 in amino acids: CASSSQGGRSQNGNEQFF. Written as DNA, the CDR3 is TGTGCCAGCAGCTCCCAGGGCGGGAGAAGCCAAAATGGCAATGAGCAGTTCTTC.

This chain connects TRBV6-5 to TRBJ2-7; possibly TRBD2 for D (5 bases). Per germline, CDR1 MNHEY and CDR2 SVGAGI. The ends were cut back, 6 bases at V and 7 bases at J, with 22 bases in the middle. The CDR3 sequence is 15 residues long. In nucleotides, the CDR3 is TGTGCCAGCAGAACCGTAGCATATGAGGGTCGAGAGCAGTACTTC. Translated, it gives CASRTVAYEGREQYF.

As regards this clone: Additional DNA sequences in this sample encode the identical CDR3. The chain carries TRBV5-1 and TRBJ2-5; TRBD2 agrees at 13 bases. V gave up 4 bases and J gave up 2 bases; unmatched junction bases: 5. In germline, CDR1 is SGHRS, CDR2 YFSETQ. CDR3 length: 16 residues. The CDR3 DNA is TGCGCCAGCAGCCTGGGACTAGCGGGGCGGCAAGAGACCCAGTACTTC. This sequence encodes CASSLGLAGRQETQYF.

This sequence joins TRBV5-4 and TRBJ2-7; D assignment may be TRBD1 or TRBD2 (5 bases each). Germline V gives CDR1 SGHNT, CDR2 YYREEE (reference sequence). Trimming stripped 1 base from V and 5 bases from J, with 16 bases between. The length of the CDR3 is 15 residues. The CDR3 DNA reads as TGTGCCAGCAGCTTGCAGGGTCTAGCCCCTAACGAGCAGTACTTC. Its translation: CASSLQGLAPNEQYF.

V and J are TRBV5-1 and TRBJ2-1; either TRBD1 or TRBD2 may supply D (5 bases each). The CDR3 covers 16 residues. Deletions cut 3 bases from V and 3 bases from J, with 16 bases between. From germline, CDR1 is SGHRS and CDR2 YFSETQ. CDR3 in DNA: TGCGCCAGCAGCTCCCGAAGGGGAGAAGGCTACAATGAGCAGTTCTTC. Protein: CASSSRRGEGYNEQFF. The complete variable domain, with remaining parts taken from reference TRBV5-1 and TRBJ2-1, reads KAGVTQTPRYLIKTRGQQVTLSCSPISGHRSVSWYQQTPGQGLQFLFEYFSETQRNKGNFPGRFSGRQFSNSRSEMNVSTLELGDSALYLCASSSRRGEGYNEQFFGPGTRLTVL.

This chain connects TRBV28 to TRBJ2-2, with TRBD2 as a possible D gene (6 bases). Germline V gene sequence: CDR1 MDHEN, CDR2 SYDVKM. Trimming removed 6 bases at V and 2 bases at J, with 10 bases between. The CDR3 sequence is 14 residues long. CDR3 coding DNA: TGTGCCAGCAGCCGGGGACTTAACACCGGGGAGCTGTTTTTT. As protein: CASSRGLNTGELFF. Combining the CDR3 with reference TRBV28 and TRBJ2-2 gives the whole variable domain DVKVTQSSRYLVKRTGEKVFLECVQDMDHENMFWYRQDPGLGLRLIYFSYDVKMKEKGDIPEGYSVSREKKERFSLILESASTNQTSMYLCASSRGLNTGELFFGEGSRLTVL.

The chain joins TRBV5-4 to TRBJ1-4; TRBD1 is a possible D gene (5 bases). This CDR3 has 14 residues. Germline V lookup: CDR1 SGHNT, CDR2 YYREEE (reference sequence). Deletions cut 4 bases from V and 6 bases from J, with 13 bases between. The CDR3 region is CASSPRVSDEKLFF. The CDR3 DNA is TGTGCCAGCAGCCCCAGGGTCTCTGATGAAAAACTGTTTTTT. The full variable domain, its missing parts supplied by reference TRBV5-4 and TRBJ1-4, is ETGVTQSPTHLIKTRGQQVTLRCSSQSGHNTVSWYQQALGQGPQFIFQYYREEENGRGNFPPRFSGLQFPNYSSELNVNALELDDSALYLCASSPRVSDEKLFFGSGTQLSVL.

The chain employs TRBV4-1 and TRBJ2-7; 9 nucleotides line up with TRBD2. V lost 4 bases and J lost 7; bases outside the gene matches: 14. Per germline, CDR1 MGHRA and CDR2 YSYEKL. The CDR3 length is 16 residues. As DNA, the CDR3 is TGCGCCAGCAGCCGCCTGTATAGCGGGAGTGGTGAGGAGCAGTACTTC. It yields the protein CASSRLYSGSGEEQYF.

The V and J genes are TRBV12-5 and TRBJ1-2, with D unresolved. Between the trimmed V and J ends, which lost 5 bases and 5 bases, there was a span of 12 bases. The CDR3 extends over 13 amino acids. CDR1 and CDR2 from the germline V gene are LGHNT and FRNRAP. DNA of the CDR3: TGTGCTAGTGGTCCTCCGAGCGGGTATGGCTACACCTTC. Amino acid sequence: CASGPPSGYGYTF.